The T cell receptor beta chain under discussion was sequenced for a study of OX40 agonist ivuxolimab in advanced cancers. Samples were taken at baseline and on day 1 of cycles 4 and 7. Study-level findings and limits: At 0.1 to 3.0 mg/kg and by week 6, CD4+ and CD8+ T cells in the blood had expanded clonally. Relative to CD4+, CD8+ T cells held more expanded clones on average.

The assay was immunoSEQ multiplex PCR, and TCRdb's table has in-frame clones only and misses some. The profile shows tens of thousands of clones, approximately 80% of them singletons. For this clone: Antigen unknown.

Source: CD4+ or CD8+ T cells sorted from blood, taken in a trial of the OX40 agonist ivuxolimab. The sequence derives from an adult with an advanced solid tumor such as melanoma, head and neck, liver or kidney cancer.

CDR3 amino acids: CASSLASGQRTEAFF. Here the CDR3 DNA reads TGTGCCAGCAGCTTAGCATCGGGCCAGCGAACTGAAGCTTTCTTT. The V call is TRBV7-8, the J call TRBJ1-1; D unclear. The CDR3 is 15 residues long. From germline, CDR1 is SGHVS and CDR2 FQNEAQ. The ends were cut back, 0 bases at V and 5 bases at J, with 13 bases in the middle.